A selection of T cell receptor beta chains follows, all from one sample in a study of CD8 T cells in Susac syndrome. TCRdb processed the immunoSEQ multiplex PCR reads anew with MiXCR; each CDR3 protein has one entry. The repertoire holds more than 70,000 distinct CDR3 sequences, with roughly 95% as singletons. The sample consisted of CD8+ T cells from PBMCs. The receptors were sampled from a human donor with Susac syndrome. Each CDR3 is given with its conserved first and last residue. A D gene is named only where the DNA matches it firmly. Expanded clones get a size class; other rows say once, few or many, or leave the size out.

CDR3nt | CDR3aa | v_gene | abundance | d_gene | j_gene
TGTGCCAGCAGCCCGGCGGGGTTGGATGAGCAGTTCTTC | CASSPAGLDEQFF | TRBV11-2 | NA | NA | TRBJ2-1
TGTGCCACCAGTGTACAGGGGCCCTCCTACAATGAGCAGTTCTTC | CATSVQGPSYNEQFF | TRBV24-1 | NA | TRBD1 | TRBJ2-1
TGTGCCTCGGGGACAGGGGAAACCGGGGAGCTGTTTTTT | CASGTGETGELFF | TRBV6-2/TRBV6-3 | once | TRBD1 | TRBJ2-2
TGCGCCAGCAGCCAAGGGACAGGGAGGGTCTACGAGCAGTACTTC | CASSQGTGRVYEQYF | TRBV4-3 | NA | NA | TRBJ2-7
TGTGCCAGCAGTTCGGGAGGGGAGCAGTACTTC | CASSSGGEQYF | TRBV12-3/TRBV12-4 | NA | TRBD2 | TRBJ2-7
TGTGCCAGCAGCCGTCAGGAAGAGACCCAGTACTTC | CASSRQEETQYF | TRBV7-9 | NA | NA | TRBJ2-5
TGTGCCAGCAGCTTAGGGGGGGACCCATACGAGCAGTACTTC | CASSLGGDPYEQYF | TRBV13 | NA | NA | TRBJ2-7
TGTGCCAGCAGCCCAGGGGGCCGCACTGAAGCTTTCTTT | CASSPGGRTEAFF | TRBV7-9 | NA | TRBD1 | TRBJ1-1
TGTGCCATCAGTGAGCTGGCCCGGAGCTCCTATAATTCACCCCTCCACTTT | CAISELARSSYNSPLHF | TRBV10-3 | NA | NA | TRBJ1-6
TGTGCCAGCAGCGATATTACCGGGGAGCTGTTTTTT | CASSDITGELFF | TRBV9 | once | NA | TRBJ2-2
TGTGCCATCAGTGACTCCAAGACAGGGGGGAGACCGGGGGAGCTGTTTTTT | CAISDSKTGGRPGELFF | TRBV10-3 | NA | TRBD1 | TRBJ2-2
TGTGCCAGCAGTTCGCCCGCATCACCTTTTGAGGACGAGACCCAGTACTTC | CASSSPASPFEDETQYF | TRBV28 | NA | NA | TRBJ2-5
TGTGCCAGCAGTAAAACCGGGACAGGGGCCTACGAGCAGTACTTC | CASSKTGTGAYEQYF | TRBV12-3/TRBV12-4 | NA | TRBD1 | TRBJ2-7
TGTGCCAGCTCACCACTTGGGGGTTCCAACGAGCAGTACTTC | CASSPLGGSNEQYF | TRBV18 | NA | NA | TRBJ2-7
TGCAGCGTTGATCTGGGGAATGGCTACACCTTC | CSVDLGNGYTF | TRBV29-1 | NA | NA | TRBJ1-2
TGTGCCAGCAGCGTAGAAGGATCGTTCTACGAGCAGTACTTC | CASSVEGSFYEQYF | TRBV9 | NA | NA | TRBJ2-7
TGTGCCAGCAGCTCTCCCGGTGGCGAGCAGTACTTC | CASSSPGGEQYF | TRBV7-9 | NA | NA | TRBJ2-7
TGTGCCAGCAGTTACTCGGGTGGACCTGGGGAGCTGTTTTTT | CASSYSGGPGELFF | TRBV6-5 | once | NA | TRBJ2-2
TGTGCCAGCAGCCCAGACCGTGATCGGGAGCTGTTTTTT | CASSPDRDRELFF | TRBV7-2 | NA | NA | TRBJ2-2
TGTGCCAGCAGTGAATATAGAGCGCAAGAGACCCAGTACTTC | CASSEYRAQETQYF | TRBV25-1 | NA | NA | TRBJ2-5
TGTGCCAGCTCACCGTACGGGACAGGGGCGGTTCAGCCCCAGCATTTT | CASSPYGTGAVQPQHF | TRBV18 | NA | TRBD1 | TRBJ1-5
TGTGCCAGCAGCCAAGCGGGATATTCACCCCTCCACTTT | CASSQAGYSPLHF | TRBV14 | NA | NA | TRBJ1-6
TGTGCCAGCAGCCCAGGGCGAAGAGGGCCAGTTGACGAAAAACTGTTTTTT | CASSPGRRGPVDEKLFF | TRBV9 | NA | NA | TRBJ1-4
TGTGCCAGCAGTGAAGTTCAGGGAGGAGCATATAGCAATCAGCCCCAGCATTTT | CASSEVQGGAYSNQPQHF | TRBV6-1 | once | NA | TRBJ1-5
TGCAGCGCCCTGACAGGGAGGGAGAACATTCAGTACTTC | CSALTGRENIQYF | TRBV29-1 | NA | NA | TRBJ2-4
TGTGCCAGCAGCGTAGGGGTGGAAATGGATGAAGCTTTCTTT | CASSVGVEMDEAFF | TRBV9 | NA | NA | TRBJ1-1
TGTGCCAGCAGCGGCCGGGACAGGGAGAATTCACCCCTCCACTTT | CASSGRDRENSPLHF | TRBV7-9 | NA | TRBD1 | TRBJ1-6
TGCGCCAGCAGTCAATCGGTAAGGAACACTGAAGCTTTCTTT | CASSQSVRNTEAFF | TRBV23-1 | NA | NA | TRBJ1-1
TGTGCCAGCAGCTTAGCGCCGTGGGACACTGAAGCTTTCTTT | CASSLAPWDTEAFF | TRBV7-9 | NA | NA | TRBJ1-1